This T cell receptor (beta chain) appears in the sequencing data of a study of T cells in Graves' hyperthyroidism and ophthalmopathy. Notes on the study in general: Peripheral blood also featured most of the thyroid clonotypes expanded above 0.001.

The source material, RNA transcripts, was used to amplify TCR beta CDR3 regions. A first-round RT-PCR of the TCR CDR3 used the HTBI primer set. TCRdb called the multiplex PCR reads again in MiXCR, with one record for every CDR3 protein. In the table there are 500,000 to 550,000 distinct CDR3 sequences, just under 20% of which are singletons. J gave up 2 bases and V 1 base, and 5 bases lay outside the gene matches. The CDR3 has 16 residues. Germline V lookup: CDR1 SGHRS, CDR2 YFSETQ. Exclusion criteria comprised uncontrolled infection, other autoimmune disease, pregnancy or lactation. The PBMCs studied were ones that came from approximately 9.9 ml fresh peripheral blood. This clonotype was counted between two and nine times. Its specificity is unknown.

This clonotype was sampled from a middle-aged man with Graves' ophthalmopathy. Sequenced: blood. J is TRBJ1-4 and V is TRBV5-1; 7 bases line up with TRBD1. The chain's CDR3 is CASSLTGDITNEKLFF. The CDR3 DNA follows: TGCGCCAGCAGCTTGACAGGGGATATTACTAATGAAAAACTGTTTTTT.